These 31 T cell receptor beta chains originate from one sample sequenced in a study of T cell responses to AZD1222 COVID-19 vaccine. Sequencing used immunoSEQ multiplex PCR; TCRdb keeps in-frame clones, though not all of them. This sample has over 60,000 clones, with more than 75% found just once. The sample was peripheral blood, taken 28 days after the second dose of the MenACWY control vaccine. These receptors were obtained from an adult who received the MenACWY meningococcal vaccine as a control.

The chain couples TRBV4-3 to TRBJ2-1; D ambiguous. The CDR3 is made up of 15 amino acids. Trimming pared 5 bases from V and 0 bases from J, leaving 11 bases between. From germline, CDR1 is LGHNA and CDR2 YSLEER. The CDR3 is CASSSDSNSYNEQFF. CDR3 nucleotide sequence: TGCGCCAGCAGCTCCGACTCGAACTCCTACAATGAGCAGTTCTTC.

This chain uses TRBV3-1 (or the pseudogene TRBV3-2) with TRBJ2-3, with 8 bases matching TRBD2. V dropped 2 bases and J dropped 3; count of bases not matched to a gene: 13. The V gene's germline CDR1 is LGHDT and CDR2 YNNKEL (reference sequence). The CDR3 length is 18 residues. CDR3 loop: CASSQLTGGLARTDTQYF. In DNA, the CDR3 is TGTGCCAGCAGCCAATTGACCGGCGGACTAGCTAGGACAGATACGCAGTATTTT.

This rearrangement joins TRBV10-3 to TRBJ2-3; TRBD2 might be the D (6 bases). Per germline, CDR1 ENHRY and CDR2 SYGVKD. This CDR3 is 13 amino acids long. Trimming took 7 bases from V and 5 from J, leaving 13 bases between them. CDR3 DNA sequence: TGTGCCATCACGGGCGGGGCTGAAGATACGCAGTATTTT. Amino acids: CAITGGAEDTQYF.

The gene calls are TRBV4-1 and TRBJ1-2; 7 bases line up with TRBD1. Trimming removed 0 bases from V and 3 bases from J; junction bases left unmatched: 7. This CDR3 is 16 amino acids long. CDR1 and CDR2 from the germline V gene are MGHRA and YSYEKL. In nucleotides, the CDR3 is TGCGCCAGCAGCCAAGATCGGGCAGGGGGGTACTATGGCTACACCTTC. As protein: CASSQDRAGGYYGYTF.

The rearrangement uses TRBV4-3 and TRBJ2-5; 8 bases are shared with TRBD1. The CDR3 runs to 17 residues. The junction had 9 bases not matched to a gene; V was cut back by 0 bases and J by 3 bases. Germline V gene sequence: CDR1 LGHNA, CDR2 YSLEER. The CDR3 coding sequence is TGCGCCAGCAGCCAAGATGGGACAGGATTAATAAAAGAGACCCAGTACTTC. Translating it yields CASSQDGTGLIKETQYF.

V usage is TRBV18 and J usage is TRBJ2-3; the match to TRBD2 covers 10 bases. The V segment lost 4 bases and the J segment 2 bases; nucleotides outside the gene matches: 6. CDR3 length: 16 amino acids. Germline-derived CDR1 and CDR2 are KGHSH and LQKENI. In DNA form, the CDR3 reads TGTGCCAGCTCACGCAGGACTAGCGGATCCACAGATACGCAGTATTTT. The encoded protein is CASSRRTSGSTDTQYF. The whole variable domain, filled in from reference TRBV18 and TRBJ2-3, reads NAGVMQNPRHLVRRRGQEARLRCSPMKGHSHVYWYRQLPEEGLKFMVYLQKENIIDESGMPKERFSAEFPKEGPSILRIQQVVRGDSAAYFCASSRRTSGSTDTQYFGPGTRLTVL.

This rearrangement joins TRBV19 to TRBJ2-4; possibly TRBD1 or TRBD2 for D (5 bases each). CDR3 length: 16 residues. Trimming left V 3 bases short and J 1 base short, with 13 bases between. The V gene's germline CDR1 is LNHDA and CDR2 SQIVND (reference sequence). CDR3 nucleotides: TGTGCCAGTAGTATTGGGGACCCAGGGGCCAAAAACATTCAGTACTTC. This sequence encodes CASSIGDPGAKNIQYF. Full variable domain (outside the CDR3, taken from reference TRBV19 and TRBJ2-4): DGGITQSPKYLFRKEGQNVTLSCEQNLNHDAMYWYRQDPGQGLRLIYYSQIVNDFQKGDIAEGYSVSREKKESFPLTVTSAQKNPTAFYLCASSIGDPGAKNIQYFGAGTRLSVL.

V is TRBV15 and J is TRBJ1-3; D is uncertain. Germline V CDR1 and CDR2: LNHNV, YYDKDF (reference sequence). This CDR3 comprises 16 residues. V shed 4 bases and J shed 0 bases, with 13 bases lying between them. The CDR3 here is CATSTPPLSSGNTIYF. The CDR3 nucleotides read TGTGCCACCAGCACACCTCCCCTGAGCTCTGGAAACACCATATATTTT.

The CDR3 nucleotides are TGCGCCAGCAGCGAACAGGACAATGAGCAGTTCTTC. Translating it yields CASSEQDNEQFF. The chain carries TRBV5-1 and TRBJ2-1, with D perhaps TRBD1 (5 bases). The germline CDR1 and CDR2 sequences are SGHRS and YFSETQ. The V end lost 4 bases, the J end lost 5 bases, and 7 bases lay between the germline ends. The CDR3 is 12 residues long.

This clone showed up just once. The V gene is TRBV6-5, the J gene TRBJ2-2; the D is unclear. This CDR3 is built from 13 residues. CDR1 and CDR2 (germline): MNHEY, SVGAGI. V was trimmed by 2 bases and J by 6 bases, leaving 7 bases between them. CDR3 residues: CASSYDSPGELFF. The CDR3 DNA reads TGTGCCAGCAGTTACGACTCCCCCGGGGAGCTGTTTTTT.

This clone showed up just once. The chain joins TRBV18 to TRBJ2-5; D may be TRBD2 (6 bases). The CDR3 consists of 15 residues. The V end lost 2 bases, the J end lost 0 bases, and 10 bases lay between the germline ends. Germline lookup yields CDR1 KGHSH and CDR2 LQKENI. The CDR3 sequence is CASSPKGGYQETQYF. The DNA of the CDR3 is TGTGCCAGCTCACCAAAGGGAGGATACCAAGAGACCCAGTACTTC.

The CDR3 bases are TGTGCCATCAGTGAGTCGGGGGGAAACACCGGGGAGCTGTTTTTT. This encodes CAISESGGNTGELFF. This chain connects TRBV10-3 to TRBJ2-2, with a weak D call TRBD2 (6 bases). The CDR3 covers 15 residues. Trimming pared 0 bases from V and 2 bases from J, leaving 7 bases between. The germline V gene has CDR1 ENHRY and CDR2 SYGVKD.

CDR3 nucleotide sequence: TGCGCCAGCTCGGCACAGGGGGAAGACACTGAAGCTTTCTTT. It is translated as CASSAQGEDTEAFF. The V gene is TRBV5-1, the J gene TRBJ1-1, with 8 bases matching TRBD1. The CDR3 extends over 14 amino acids. The V and J ends lost 7 bases and 3 bases, in that order; junction bases with no gene match: 8. Germline values: CDR1 SGHRS, CDR2 YFSETQ.

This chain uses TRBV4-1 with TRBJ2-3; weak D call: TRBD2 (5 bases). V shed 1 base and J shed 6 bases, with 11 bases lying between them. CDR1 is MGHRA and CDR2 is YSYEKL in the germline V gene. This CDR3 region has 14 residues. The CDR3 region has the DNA TGCGCCAGCAGCCAAGTGTCTAGCCTGGATACGCAGTATTTT. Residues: CASSQVSSLDTQYF.

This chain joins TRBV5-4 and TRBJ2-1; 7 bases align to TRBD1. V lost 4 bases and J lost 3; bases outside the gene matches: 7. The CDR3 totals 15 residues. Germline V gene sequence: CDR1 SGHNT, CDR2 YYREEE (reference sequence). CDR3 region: CASSQFDRDYNEQFF. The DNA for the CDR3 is TGTGCCAGCAGCCAGTTCGACAGGGACTACAATGAGCAGTTCTTC.

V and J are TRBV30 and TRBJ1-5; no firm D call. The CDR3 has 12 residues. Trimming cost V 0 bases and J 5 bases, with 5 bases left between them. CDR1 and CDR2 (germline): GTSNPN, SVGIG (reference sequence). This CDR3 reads CAWSVRDQPQHF. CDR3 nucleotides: TGTGCCTGGAGTGTACGAGATCAGCCCCAGCATTTT.

The CDR3 nucleotides read TGTGCCAGCAGCTTTAGGCAGGGCGGCGCCGGGGAGCTGTTTTTT. Protein product: CASSFRQGGAGELFF. The chain carries TRBV7-9 and TRBJ2-2; tentatively, D is TRBD1 (5 bases). Trimming shortened V by 3 bases and J by 6 bases, and 14 bases separated the two germline ends. The germline V gene has CDR1 SEHNR and CDR2 FQNEAQ (reference sequence). The CDR3 is made up of 15 amino acids.

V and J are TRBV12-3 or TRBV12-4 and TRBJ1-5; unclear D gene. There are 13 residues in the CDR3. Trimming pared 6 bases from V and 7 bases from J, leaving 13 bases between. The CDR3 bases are TGTGCCAGCAGCACATGGTGGGAGCAGCCCCAGCATTTT. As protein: CASSTWWEQPQHF.

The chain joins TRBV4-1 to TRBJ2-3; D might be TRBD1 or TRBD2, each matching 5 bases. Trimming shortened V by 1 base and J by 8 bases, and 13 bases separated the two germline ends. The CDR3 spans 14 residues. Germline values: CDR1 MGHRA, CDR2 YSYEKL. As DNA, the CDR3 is TGCGCCAGCAGCCAAGGGACTTGGCAGGGTACGCAGTATTTT. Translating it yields CASSQGTWQGTQYF.

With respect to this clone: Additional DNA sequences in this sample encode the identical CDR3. The CDR3 loop reads CASSPGQGDQPQHF. As DNA, the CDR3 is TGTGCCAGCTCACCTGGACAGGGGGATCAGCCCCAGCATTTT. J is TRBJ1-5 and V is TRBV18; 10 bases are shared with TRBD1. Germline CDR1 reads KGHSH; CDR2 reads LQKENI. The CDR3 contains 14 residues. V gave up 3 bases and J gave up 5 bases; unmatched junction bases: 1.

CDR3 in DNA: TGTGCCAGCAGCGTGGACAGGGGAGAGACCCAGTACTTC. This translates into CASSVDRGETQYF. This chain links TRBV9 with TRBJ2-5, with TRBD1 identical over 9 bases. J was trimmed by 4 bases and V by 2 bases; bases with no gene match: 0. The CDR3 extends over 13 amino acids. Germline V gives CDR1 SGDLS, CDR2 YYNGEE.

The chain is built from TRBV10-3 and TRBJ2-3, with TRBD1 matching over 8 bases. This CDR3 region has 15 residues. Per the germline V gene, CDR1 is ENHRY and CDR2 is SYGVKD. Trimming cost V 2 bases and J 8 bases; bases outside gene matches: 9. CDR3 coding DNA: TGTGCCATCAGTGAGAGAGACAGGGGTTCGGGTACGCAGTATTTT. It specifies CAISERDRGSGTQYF.

CDR3 DNA sequence: TGCGCCAGCAGCCAAGGGGGACTAGTAGGCACCGGGGAGCTGTTTTTT. Residues: CASSQGGLVGTGELFF. The chain is built from TRBV4-1 and TRBJ2-2; 8 nucleotides match TRBD2. The germline gives CDR1 MGHRA, CDR2 YSYEKL. The V and J ends lost 1 base and 4 bases, in that order; junction bases with no gene match: 5. CDR3 length equals 16 residues.

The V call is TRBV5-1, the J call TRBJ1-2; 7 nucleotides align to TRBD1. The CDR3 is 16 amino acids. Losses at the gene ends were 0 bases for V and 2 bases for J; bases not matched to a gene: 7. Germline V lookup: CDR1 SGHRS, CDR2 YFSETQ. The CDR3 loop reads CASSLEGMTGNYGYTF. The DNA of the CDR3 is TGCGCCAGCAGCTTGGAAGGTATGACAGGGAACTATGGCTACACCTTC. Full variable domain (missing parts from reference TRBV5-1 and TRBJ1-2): KAGVTQTPRYLIKTRGQQVTLSCSPISGHRSVSWYQQTPGQGLQFLFEYFSETQRNKGNFPGRFSGRQFSNSRSEMNVSTLELGDSALYLCASSLEGMTGNYGYTFGSGTRLTVV.

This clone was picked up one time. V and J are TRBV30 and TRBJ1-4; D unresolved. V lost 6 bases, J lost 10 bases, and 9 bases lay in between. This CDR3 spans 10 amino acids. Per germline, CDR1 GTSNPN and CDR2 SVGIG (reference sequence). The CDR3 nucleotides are TGTGCCTGTGCTAAAGGAAAACTGTTTTTT. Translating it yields CACAKGKLFF.

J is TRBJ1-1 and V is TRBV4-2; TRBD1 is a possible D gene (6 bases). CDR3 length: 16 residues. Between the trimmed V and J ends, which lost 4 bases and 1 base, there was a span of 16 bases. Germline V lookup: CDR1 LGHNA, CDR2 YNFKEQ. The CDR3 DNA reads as TGTGCCAGCAGCCTTGACAGGTCCGGGGGGAACACTGAAGCTTTCTTT. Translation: CASSLDRSGGNTEAFF.

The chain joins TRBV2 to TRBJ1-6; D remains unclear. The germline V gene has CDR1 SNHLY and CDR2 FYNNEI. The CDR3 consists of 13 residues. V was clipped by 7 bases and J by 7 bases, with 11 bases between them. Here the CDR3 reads CASTPAPNSPLHF. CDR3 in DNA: TGTGCCAGCACCCCCGCGCCCAATTCACCCCTCCACTTT. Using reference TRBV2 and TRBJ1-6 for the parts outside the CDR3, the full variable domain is EPEVTQTPSHQVTQMGQEVILRCVPISNHLYFYWYRQILGQKVEFLVSFYNNEISEKSEIFDDQFSVERPDGSNFTLKIRSTKLEDSAMYFCASTPAPNSPLHFGNGTRLTVT.

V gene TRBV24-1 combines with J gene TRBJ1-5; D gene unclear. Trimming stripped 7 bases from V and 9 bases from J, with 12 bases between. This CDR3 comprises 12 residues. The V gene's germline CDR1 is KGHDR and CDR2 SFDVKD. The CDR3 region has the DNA TGTGCCACCAGGGAGGGCCTGGGGCCCCAGCATTTT. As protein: CATREGLGPQHF.

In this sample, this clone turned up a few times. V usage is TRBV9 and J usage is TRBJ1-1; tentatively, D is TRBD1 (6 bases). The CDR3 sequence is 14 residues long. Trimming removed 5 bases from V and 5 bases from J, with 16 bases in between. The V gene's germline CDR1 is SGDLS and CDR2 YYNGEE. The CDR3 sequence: CASSFGGGQTEAFF. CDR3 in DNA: TGTGCCAGCAGTTTTGGCGGGGGGCAGACTGAAGCTTTCTTT.

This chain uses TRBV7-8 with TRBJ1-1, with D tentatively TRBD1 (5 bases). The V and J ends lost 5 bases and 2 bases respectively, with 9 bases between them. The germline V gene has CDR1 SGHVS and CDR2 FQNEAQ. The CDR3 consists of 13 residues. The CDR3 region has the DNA TGTGCCAGCAGCCCGACAGTTAACACTGAAGCTTTCTTT. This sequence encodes CASSPTVNTEAFF.

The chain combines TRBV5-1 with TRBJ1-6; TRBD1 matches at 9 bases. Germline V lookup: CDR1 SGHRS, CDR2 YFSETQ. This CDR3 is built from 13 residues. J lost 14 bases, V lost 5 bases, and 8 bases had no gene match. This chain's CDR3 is CASSAGQGSSLHF. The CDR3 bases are TGCGCCAGCAGTGCGGGACAGGGATCATCCCTCCACTTT.